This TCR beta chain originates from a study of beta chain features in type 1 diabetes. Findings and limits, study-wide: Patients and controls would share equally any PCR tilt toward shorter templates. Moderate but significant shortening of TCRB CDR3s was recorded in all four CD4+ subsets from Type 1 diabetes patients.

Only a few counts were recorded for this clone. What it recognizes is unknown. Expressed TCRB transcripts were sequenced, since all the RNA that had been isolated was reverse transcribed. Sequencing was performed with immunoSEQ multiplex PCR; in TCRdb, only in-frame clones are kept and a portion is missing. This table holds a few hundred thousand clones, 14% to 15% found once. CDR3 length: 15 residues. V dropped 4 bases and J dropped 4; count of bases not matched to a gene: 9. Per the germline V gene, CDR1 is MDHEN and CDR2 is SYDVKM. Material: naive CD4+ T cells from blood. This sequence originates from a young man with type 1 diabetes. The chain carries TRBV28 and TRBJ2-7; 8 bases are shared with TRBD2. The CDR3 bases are TGTGCCAGCAGTTCGCCTGGCGGGAGGACATACGAGCAGTACTTC. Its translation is CASSSPGGRTYEQYF.